This record looks at one T cell receptor (beta chain) sequence and its context. It was cDNA, reverse transcribed from extracted RNA, that served as the sequencing template. Sequencing used immunoSEQ multiplex PCR; TCRdb keeps in-frame clones, though not all of them. The sample has 140,000 to 150,000 clones, around 51% seen once. In alopecia areata patients, both lesional scalp punch biopsies and peripheral blood were collected. From PBMCs, CD4+ and CD8+ T cells were sorted. This sample stems from a study of CD8+ T cells in alopecia areata. Study details: Treatment ran 6 to 18 months, with 6 months of follow-up afterward.

This clonotype was obtained from a human donor with alopecia areata. This specimen consisted of CD4+ T cells sorted from blood, obtained at week 0.

The CDR3 protein is CASSYGDSNQPQHF. CDR3 bases: TGTGCCAGCAGCTACGGGGATAGCAATCAGCCCCAGCATTTT. This rearrangement joins TRBV7-8 to TRBJ1-5; no definite D call. The CDR3 consists of 14 residues. CDR1 is SGHVS, CDR2 FQNEAQ, per germline. The V end was cut by 4 bases, the J end by 0 bases, with 7 bases between.